The sequence of this T cell receptor (beta chain) was determined in a study of T cell responses to AZD1222 COVID-19 vaccine (dated by TCRdb to the early 2020s). At the level of the whole study: A total of about 240 trial participants underwent TCR sequencing, of whom 207 received two doses of AZD1222 and some 25 received two doses of the MenACWY control vaccine. Trial participants were enrolled by age into 18-55, 56-69 and 70-plus year subgroups, with 148, 28 and 57 TCR-sequenced participants respectively. General conclusions and limits of the study: Epitopes outside the regions mutated in the B.1.351 and B.1.1.7 variants were reportedly recognized by nearly half of the unique spike-specific TCRs. The whole spike protein was spanned by vaccine-associated CD4 TCRs, and dominant responses were seen in regions 160-218 and 743-854. In the small 56-69-year group, the increase in depth fell short of significance, most likely because of low power. Conclusions about previously exposed vaccinees were limited because only a handful of AZD1222 recipients were SARS-CoV-2 seropositive at baseline. Spike-specific TCR breadth and depth rose significantly after two AZD1222 doses compared with day 0 and with MenACWY recipients. Participants were mostly white British and included more females than males, and it was suggested by the authors that clonal diversity may have been underestimated. Because no day 14 peak-response samples were available, repertoires were characterized only after the peak T cell response.

The sample's time point label is to be understood as: baseline before first vaccination. This specimen's treatment or condition label, per the study, means: meningococcal conjugate vaccine given as trial control. Samples from vaccinated people were obtained from the UK trials COV001 and COV002, which included a single-blind randomized controlled phase 2/3 trial of AZD1222 (ChAdOx1 nCoV-19) in healthy adults. For TCRbeta chain sequencing, PBMC samples from trial participants were taken at day 0 and at day 28 after the second dose. The V end loses 8 bases and the J end loses 8 bases, and a stretch of 13 bases separates them. The cysteine opens and the phenylalanine closes a CDR3 of 12 amino acids. Only the CDR3 DNA is retained, 36 bases long and in frame from the first base. According to the germline V gene (reference sequence), CDR1 reads LNHDA and CDR2 reads SQIVND. This clone has just one count. Its antigen has not been determined. No base quality values were provided; no much bigger clone lies one nucleotide off.

The CDR3 regions of human TCRbeta chains were subjected to immunosequencing. The original methods were these. TCRs in the repertoires were compared against a reference library of SARS-CoV-2-specific TCRs that had been generated with the MIRA antigen-specificity platform. Breadth meant the fraction of unique TCRs that were SARS-CoV-2-associated, whereas depth meant the fraction of total T cells that were SARS-CoV-2-associated. Each spike-specific TCR was assigned to its reactive spike region and to a CD4 or CD8 class using the MIRA data. Log10-transformed breadth and depth values were compared by one-way ANOVA with Sidak's multiple comparisons tests. TCRdb holds this immuneACCESS table with in-frame rearrangements only. Some clones are missing; in checked studies, unresolved V genes explain under half, and the rest has no known cause. V, J and clone size are those of that table, while D and trimming were read from the DNA. In all, the sample holds about 83,000 clones, and 88% of those were seen once. In total, the top ten clones hold roughly 4.8% of the sample.

Rearrangement joined TRBV19 to TRBJ1-5; D gene: possibly TRBD1, on 5 matching bases. Source: peripheral blood, taken on day 0 of MenACWY control vaccination. This TCR derives from an adult in good health. At the DNA level, the sequence is TGTGCCAGTGTATGGGGACTCAAGCCCCAGCATTTT. It translates to CASVWGLKPQHF.